This TCR beta chain was captured in a study of cytomegalovirus exposure and HLA in healthy donors. With 60 Vbeta and 13 Jbeta primers, the PCR was carried out. Here immunoSEQ multiplex PCR was the method, and the copy in TCRdb shows in-frame clones only, minus some. Of fewer than 200,000 clones listed, approximately 80% are singletons. Germline loops: CDR1 LNHDA, CDR2 SQIVND (reference sequence). CDR3 size: 14 residues. Sequencing was performed on PBMCs. The TCR sequence derives from a woman aged 40 to 55 in good health and CMV-seropositive. This sequence joins TRBV19 and TRBJ2-5; D might be TRBD1 (5 bases). The J call may be wrong; the DNA end is better matched by TRBJ2-7. CDR3: CASSLLGPKGEQYF. CDR3 sequence (DNA): TGTGCCAGTAGTCTTTTGGGGCCCAAGGGCGAGCAGTACTTC.